These 11 T cell receptor beta chains originate from one sample sequenced in a study of identical twins. TCRdb reprocessed the 5' RACE reads with MiXCR, giving one entry per CDR3 protein. The table lists hundreds of thousands of distinct CDR3 sequences, around 15% of them singletons. Sequenced: memory (CD45RO+) T cells sorted from blood. Receptor source: a woman aged 18-29 years in good health.

A few counts support this clonotype. The V gene is TRBV2, the J gene TRBJ2-4, with 9 positions matching TRBD2. The V gene end was trimmed by 6 bases and the J gene end by 0 bases; junction bases not matched to a gene: 3. The CDR3 covers 15 residues. Per germline, CDR1 SNHLY and CDR2 FYNNEI. The DNA for the CDR3 is TGTGCCAGCAGCGCTAGCGGGGTAGCCAAAAACATTCAGTACTTC. It translates to CASSASGVAKNIQYF.

V gene TRBV5-1 combines with J gene TRBJ2-7; TRBD1 aligns across 10 bases. Germline CDR1 reads SGHRS; CDR2 reads YFSETQ. J lost 3 bases, V lost 2 bases, and 2 bases had no gene match. The CDR3 consists of 14 residues. The DNA for the CDR3 is TGCGCCAGCAGCTTCGGGACAGGGGACTACGAGCAGTACTTC. Translation: CASSFGTGDYEQYF. The full variable domain, with the rest looked up from reference TRBV5-1 and TRBJ2-7, is KAGVTQTPRYLIKTRGQQVTLSCSPISGHRSVSWYQQTPGQGLQFLFEYFSETQRNKGNFPGRFSGRQFSNSRSEMNVSTLELGDSALYLCASSFGTGDYEQYFGPGTRLTVT.

This clonotype has only a few counts. J is TRBJ2-5 and V is TRBV12-3 or TRBV12-4; D might be TRBD1 (6 bases). V was shortened by 2 bases and J by 4 bases, with 8 bases between the two germline ends. The CDR3 totals 13 residues. CDR3 in amino acids: CASSLLGGETQYF. The CDR3 DNA follows: TGTGCCAGCAGTTTACTAGGGGGAGAGACCCAGTACTTC.

The V call is TRBV20-1, the J call TRBJ1-1; D is ambiguous. CDR3 size: 13 residues. CDR1 is DFQATT and CDR2 is SNEGSKA in the germline V gene (reference sequence). Trimming took off 3 bases at V and 4 bases at J, with 12 bases between the two ends. CDR3 nucleotide sequence: TGCAGTGCTAGGTCGGGTTTTGGCACTGAAGCTTTCTTT. Protein: CSARSGFGTEAFF.

This clonotype has just a few counts. The chain uses TRBV20-1 and TRBJ1-1, with D uncertain. Germline CDR1 DFQATT, CDR2 SNEGSKA (reference sequence). The germline V and J ends were trimmed by 4 bases and 1 base, with 7 bases remaining between them. The CDR3 covers 12 residues. CDR3: CSAMDPNTEAFF. CDR3 bases: TGCAGTGCTATGGATCCGAACACTGAAGCTTTCTTT.

J is TRBJ2-1 and V is TRBV4-1, with D possibly TRBD1 on 5 matching bases. Germline V gene lookup returns CDR1 MGHRA and CDR2 YSYEKL. V was pared by 0 bases and J by 3 bases, with 9 bases between. CDR3 length: 15 amino acids. The CDR3 loop is CASSQETQGYNEQFF. The CDR3 region has the DNA TGCGCCAGCAGCCAAGAGACCCAGGGCTACAATGAGCAGTTCTTC.

For the CDR3, the DNA is TGTGCCAGCAGTTTAAGCCCGGGGAGGGTAGTGAGCTACACTGAAGCTTTCTTT. Translating it yields CASSLSPGRVVSYTEAFF. The genes are TRBV28 and TRBJ1-1; D is unclear. The CDR3 totals 18 residues. The germline gives CDR1 MDHEN, CDR2 SYDVKM. V lost 2 bases to trimming and J lost 3 bases, with 22 bases between them.

The sample holds a few counts of this clonotype. The J gene is TRBJ2-7, the V gene TRBV7-3, with 9 bases identical to TRBD1. The CDR3 extends over 15 amino acids. Losses at the gene ends were 2 bases for V and 2 bases for J; bases not matched to a gene: 4. The germline V gene has CDR1 SGHTA and CDR2 FQGTGA. The CDR3 region has the DNA TGTGCCAGCAGCTTATCGGGACAGGGCCCCTACGAGCAGTACTTC. This codes for CASSLSGQGPYEQYF. The full variable domain, completed using reference TRBV7-3 and TRBJ2-7, is GAGVSQTPSNKVTEKGKYVELRCDPISGHTALYWYRQSLGQGPEFLIYFQGTGAADDSGLPNDRFFAVRPEGSVSTLKIQRTERGDSAVYLCASSLSGQGPYEQYFGPGTRLTVT.

This chain links TRBV28 with TRBJ1-2; D remains unclear. Germline V gene data show CDR1 as MDHEN and CDR2 as SYDVKM. The CDR3 consists of 12 residues. V shed 3 bases and J shed 8 bases, with 10 bases lying between them. CDR3 in amino acids: CASSFETRGYTF. In DNA, the CDR3 is TGTGCCAGCAGTTTCGAAACGAGGGGCTACACCTTC.

In its sample, this clonotype was seen many times. J is TRBJ2-5 and V is TRBV27; TRBD1 might be the D (5 bases). V lost 6 bases to trimming and J lost 4 bases, with 12 bases between them. The germline V gene has CDR1 MNHEY and CDR2 SMNVEV (reference sequence). The CDR3 is 13 residues long. CDR3 residues: CASSGHFGETQYF. CDR3 in DNA: TGTGCCAGCAGCGGACATTTCGGAGAGACCCAGTACTTC.

The gene calls are TRBV4-1 and TRBJ1-5, with unresolved D. CDR1 is MGHRA, CDR2 YSYEKL, per germline. The V end lost 3 bases, the J end lost 0 bases, and 6 bases lay between the germline ends. This CDR3 region has 14 residues. CDR3 coding DNA: TGCGCCAGCAGCCAGGAAGGTAGCAATCAGCCCCAGCATTTT. It translates to CASSQEGSNQPQHF.